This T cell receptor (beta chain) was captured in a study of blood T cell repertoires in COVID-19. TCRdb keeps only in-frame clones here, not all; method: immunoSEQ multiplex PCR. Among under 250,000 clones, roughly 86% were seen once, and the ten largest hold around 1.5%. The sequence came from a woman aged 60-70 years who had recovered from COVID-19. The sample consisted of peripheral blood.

The CDR3: CSVEAGWVSYNEQFF. CDR3 nucleotide sequence: TGCAGCGTTGAAGCAGGGTGGGTGTCCTACAATGAGCAGTTCTTC. The rearrangement links TRBV29-1 to TRBJ2-1; possible D gene TRBD1, 5 bases. The V end was cut by 1 base, the J end by 1 base, with 11 bases between. This CDR3 is built from 15 residues. CDR1 is SQVTM, CDR2 ANQGSEA, per germline.